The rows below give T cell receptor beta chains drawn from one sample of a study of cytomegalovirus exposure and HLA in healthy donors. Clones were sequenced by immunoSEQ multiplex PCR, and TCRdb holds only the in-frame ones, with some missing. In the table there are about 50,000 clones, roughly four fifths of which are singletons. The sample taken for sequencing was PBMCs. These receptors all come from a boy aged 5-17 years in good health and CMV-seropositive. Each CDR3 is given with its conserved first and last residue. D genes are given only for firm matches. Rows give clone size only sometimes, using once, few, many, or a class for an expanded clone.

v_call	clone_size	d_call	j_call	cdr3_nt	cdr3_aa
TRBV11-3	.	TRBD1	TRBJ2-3	TGTGCCAGCAGCTTAGGAAGGGGGCCCACAGATACGCAGTATTTT	CASSLGRGPTDTQYF
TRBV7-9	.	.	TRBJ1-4	TGTGCCAGCAGACAGTCCTTCAATGAAAAACTGTTTTTT	CASRQSFNEKLFF
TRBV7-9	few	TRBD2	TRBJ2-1	TGTGCCAGCAGCTTAAGCGGGACTTCTTCCTACAATGAGCAGTTCTTC	CASSLSGTSSYNEQFF
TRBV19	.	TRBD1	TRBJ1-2	TGTGCCAGTAGTAGACAGGGGAACTATGGCTACACCTTC	CASSRQGNYGYTF
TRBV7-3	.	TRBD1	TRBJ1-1	TGTGCCAGCAGTCGACAGGGGAACACTGAAGCTTTCTTT	CASSRQGNTEAFF
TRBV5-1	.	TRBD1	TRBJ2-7	TGCGCCAGCAGCTCAAGGGACAGGGGATACGAGCAGTACTTC	CASSSRDRGYEQYF
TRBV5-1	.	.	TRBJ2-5	TGCGCCAGCAGCTTGTTGGGCCCCATCCTGGATGAGACCCAGTACTTC	CASSLLGPILDETQYF
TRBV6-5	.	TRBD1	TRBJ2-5	TGTGCCAGCAGTTCGCGCGGGGACAGGGGGCATCGGGAGCAGTACTTC	CASSSRGDRGHREQYF
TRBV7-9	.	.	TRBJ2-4	TGTTCCAGCAGCTTATCCACAGCCGGGAGCGGCATTCAGTACTTC	CSSSLSTAGSGIQYF
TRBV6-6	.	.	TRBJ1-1	TGTGCCAGCAGCTATATAACAGGGTACGCTGAAGCTTTCTTT	CASSYITGYAEAFF
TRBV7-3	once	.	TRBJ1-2	TGTGCCAGCAGCTTAACAGGGGGCTATGGCTACACCTTC	CASSLTGGYGYTF
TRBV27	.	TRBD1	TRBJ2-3	TGTGCCAGCAGTTTTTTTGTTGGTGGACAGGGGACCGTGGATACGCAGTATTTT	CASSFFVGGQGTVDTQYF
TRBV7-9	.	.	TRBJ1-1	TGTGCCAGCACCCCCGGGCGGGGGGCTACTGAAGCTTTCTTT	CASTPGRGATEAFF
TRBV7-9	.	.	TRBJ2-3	TGTGCCAGCAGCTTAGAGCGAAGGGATACGCAGTATTTT	CASSLERRDTQYF
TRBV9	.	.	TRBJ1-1	TGTGCCAGCAGCGTAGACACGGTTGCGGCAGCTTTCTTT	CASSVDTVAAAFF
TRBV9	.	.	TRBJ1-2	TGTGCCAGCAGCTCCAGGACAGACGTCGGCTACACCTTC	CASSSRTDVGYTF
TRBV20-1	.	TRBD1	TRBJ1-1	TGCAGTGGACAGGGGCACACTGAAGCTTTCTTT	CSGQGHTEAFF
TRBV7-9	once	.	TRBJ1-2	TGTGCCAGCAGCTTACTCCGGGGCTACACCTTC	CASSLLRGYTF
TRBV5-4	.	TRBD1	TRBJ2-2	TGTGCCAGCAGCTCCATCTCCGGGACAGGGGACCCCGTGGCCGGGGAGCTGTTTTTT	CASSSISGTGDPVAGELFF
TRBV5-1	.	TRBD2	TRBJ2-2	TGCGCCAGTTCCGGAGCGGGGGCCCTCACCGGGGAGCTGTTTTTT	CASSGAGALTGELFF
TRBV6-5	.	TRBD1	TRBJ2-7	TGTGCCAGCAGTGAAGGGGACAGCTCCTACGAGCAGTACTTC	CASSEGDSSYEQYF
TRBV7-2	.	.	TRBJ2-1	TGTGCCTTGGAAGGGGGTTACAATGAGCAGTTCTTC	CALEGGYNEQFF
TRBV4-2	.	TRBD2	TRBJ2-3	TGTGCCAGCAGCCAAGGACTAGCGGGGGGGTTTGGAATGGATACGCAGTATTTT	CASSQGLAGGFGMDTQYF
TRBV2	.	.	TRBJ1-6	TGTGCCAGCAGTTCACAAGAAACAGGGAACAATTCACCCCTCCACTTT	CASSSQETGNNSPLHF
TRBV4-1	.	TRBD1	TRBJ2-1	TGCGCCAGCAGCCAGCAACAGGGGGCCTACAATGAGCAGTTCTTC	CASSQQQGAYNEQFF
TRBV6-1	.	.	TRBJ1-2	TGTGCCAGCAAAGGACACCGGAGCTATGGCTACACCTTC	CASKGHRSYGYTF
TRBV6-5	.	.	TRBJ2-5	TGTGCCAGCAGTTACTCCATGCCCCCTAGGGAGACCCAGTACTTC	CASSYSMPPRETQYF
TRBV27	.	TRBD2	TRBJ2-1	TGTGCCGTCGGGACTAGAATCCACAATGAGCAGTTCTTC	CAVGTRIHNEQFF
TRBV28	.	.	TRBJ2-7	TGTGCCAGCGGGCCCGGGGTTCGCTACGAGCAGTACTTC	CASGPGVRYEQYF